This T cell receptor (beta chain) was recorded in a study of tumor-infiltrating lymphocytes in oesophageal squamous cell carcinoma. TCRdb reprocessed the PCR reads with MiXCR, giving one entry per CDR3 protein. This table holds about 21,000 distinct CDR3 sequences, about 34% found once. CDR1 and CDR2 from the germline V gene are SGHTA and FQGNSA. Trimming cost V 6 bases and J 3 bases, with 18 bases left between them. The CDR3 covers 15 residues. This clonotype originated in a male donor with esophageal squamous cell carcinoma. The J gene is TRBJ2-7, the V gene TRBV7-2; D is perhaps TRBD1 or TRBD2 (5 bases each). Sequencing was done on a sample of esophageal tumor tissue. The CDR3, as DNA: TGTGCCAGCAGTCCTATTGCGGGTAGGGGCTACGAGCAGTACTTC. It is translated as CASSPIAGRGYEQYF.